Listed here are 7 T cell receptor beta chains from one sample, sequenced in a study of cytomegalovirus exposure and HLA in healthy donors. Use of 60 Vbeta and 13 Jbeta primers characterized the PCR. Measured with immunoSEQ multiplex PCR; TCRdb has only the in-frame clones, and not every one. The sample has some 80,000 clones, 78% seen once; the top ten hold over 4.5%. Sequenced: PBMCs. The receptors originated from a young man in good health and CMV-seropositive.

There are a few counts of this clone. The rearrangement links TRBV9 to TRBJ2-6; 10 bases are a match to TRBD1. The CDR3 consists of 18 residues. Per germline, CDR1 SGDLS and CDR2 YYNGEE. V shed 2 bases, J shed 2 bases, and the junction held 7 bases outside the gene matches. The CDR3 sequence is CASSVPGQGIAGANVLTF. Here the CDR3 DNA reads TGTGCCAGCAGCGTGCCGGGACAGGGGATTGCTGGGGCCAACGTCCTGACTTTC.

The chain is built from TRBV1 and TRBJ1-4; TRBD1 is the table's D call, not checked against the DNA. TRBV1 is recorded as a pseudogene. This CDR3 spans 17 amino acids. CDR3 nucleotides: TGCACCAGCAGCCTCGGGACAGGGAGGGCGACTAATGAAAAACTGTTTTTT. Encoded protein: CTSSLGTGRATNEKLFF.

The chain is built from TRBV5-1 and TRBJ1-1, with 7 bases identical to TRBD1. Germline V gene lookup returns CDR1 SGHRS and CDR2 YFSETQ. V trimming: 3 bases; J trimming: 8 bases; junction bases outside the gene matches: 10. This CDR3 is built from 14 residues. CDR3 in DNA: TGCGCCAGCAGCTCTGGGACAGCGACACGAGAAGCTTTCTTT. It yields the protein CASSSGTATREAFF.

This chain uses TRBV11-2 with TRBJ2-5; the match to TRBD1 covers 9 bases. V dropped 3 bases and J dropped 6; count of bases not matched to a gene: 14. This CDR3 comprises 17 residues. Germline CDR1 and CDR2: SGHAT and FQNNGV. CDR3 nucleotides: TGTGCCAGCAGCTTTGCCCCCTGGGACAGGGCGGGAAAGACCCAGTACTTC. Translated: CASSFAPWDRAGKTQYF. The full variable domain, completed using reference TRBV11-2 and TRBJ2-5, is EAGVAQSPRYKIIEKRQSVAFWCNPISGHATLYWYQQILGQGPKLLIQFQNNGVVDDSQLPKDRFSAERLKGVDSTLKIQPAKLEDSAVYLCASSFAPWDRAGKTQYFGPGTRLLVL.

The chain has TRBV9 and TRBJ2-3, with a weak D call TRBD2 (5 bases). Germline CDR1 SGDLS, CDR2 YYNGEE. Trimming took 4 bases from V and 5 from J, leaving 14 bases between them. The length of the CDR3 is 14 residues. The chain's CDR3 is CASSFRPREDTQYF. The CDR3 bases are TGTGCCAGCAGCTTCCGGCCCCGGGAAGATACGCAGTATTTT.

This chain connects TRBV11-1 to TRBJ1-2, with D possibly being TRBD1 (5 bases). The germline V and J ends were trimmed by 5 bases and 0 bases, with 10 bases remaining between them. The CDR3 runs 14 residues. CDR1 SGHAT and CDR2 FQDESV come from the germline V gene (reference sequence). The CDR3 bases are TGTGCCAGCAGCCCGGACACCTCTAACTATGGCTACACCTTC. Its protein product is CASSPDTSNYGYTF.

In this sample, this clone turned up many times. V and J are TRBV11-2 and TRBJ2-1; 7 bases align to TRBD1. The CDR3 is 14 residues long. Trimming at V came to 7 bases and at J to 0 bases, leaving 3 bases not matched to a gene. Germline V gene sequence: CDR1 SGHAT, CDR2 FQNNGV. CDR3 amino acids: CASKPGGSYNEQFF. In DNA, the CDR3 is TGTGCCAGCAAACCAGGGGGCTCCTACAATGAGCAGTTCTTC.